This paragraph covers one TCR beta chain sequence. The sample originates from a study of somatic mutations in cytotoxic T cells in rheumatoid arthritis. Repertoires were generated with immunoSEQ multiplex PCR, while TCRdb's copy carries only in-frame clones and drops some. The table shows 15,000 to 20,000 clones, with roughly 80% occurring only once. The CDR3 sequence is 16 residues long. The ends lost 6 bases at V and 3 bases at J; junction bases unmatched: 12. Germline V gene lookup returns CDR1 SGHVS and CDR2 FNYEAQ. The gene calls are TRBV7-6 and TRBJ2-3; 7 bases are a match to TRBD2. The clonotype comes from an adult with rheumatoid arthritis. Sequencing was performed on CD8+ T cells sorted from blood. CDR3 in amino acids: CASSFFAGVGTDTQYF. In DNA form, the CDR3 reads TGTGCCAGCAGTTTTTTCGCGGGAGTGGGAACAGATACGCAGTATTTT.